A selection of T cell receptor beta chains follows, all from one sample in a study of regulatory T cells in long-lasting Graves disease. TCRdb called the multiplex PCR reads again in MiXCR, with one record for every CDR3 protein. The table shows 450,000 to 650,000 distinct CDR3 sequences, with around 16% occurring only once. Another study also made use of these data, one on T cells in Graves' hyperthyroidism and ophthalmopathy.

Sequencing was performed on peripheral blood mononuclear cells (PBMCs), taken at new diagnosis, from a patient treated with antithyroid drugs. The receptors derive from a woman between 40 and 65 years old with Graves disease. The CDR3 runs from the conserved cysteine through the conserved F or W.

TRBV4-1,CASSQNGREETQYF
TRBV27,CASSPDSSYEQYF
TRBV4-1,CASSQPDRAGQPQHF
TRBV5-1,CASSVGGTLFEAFF
TRBV5-1,CASSLDPGDTDTQYF
TRBV28,CASSPPAPGNSPLHF
TRBV18,CASSPEVQGTYNSPLHF
TRBV9,CASSVDLGGGFNEQFF
TRBV5-1,CASSYKDSFKSRGPQHF
TRBV2,CASSEEASLNTEAFF
TRBV6-5,CASSSSSRDRVNSPLHF
TRBV20-1,CSTPGGRGWEQYF
TRBV19,CASTANGFQPQHF
TRBV2,CAIGIWETQYF
TRBV7-9,CASSPREDKSFF
TRBV20-1,CSASPHPMNTEAFF
TRBV27,CASSPPGQPQHF
TRBV4-1,CASSQLAENYYEQYF
TRBV2,CASRVTGGQIGNQPQHF
TRBV19,CASSTAENTEAFF
TRBV28,CASSLEGGRQNTEAFF
TRBV20-1,CSARPGVAGADTQYF
TRBV18,CASSPRQGTDTEAFF
TRBV5-1,CASSLAGPPNTGELFF
TRBV7-2,CASSSGRLAGGGTDTQYF
TRBV29-1,CSVELLYEQYF
TRBV10-3,CAISGVGVGYEQYF
TRBV5-1,CASSLAGQGEAFF
TRBV20-1,CSARPNRGAETQYF